The rows below give T cell receptor beta chains drawn from one sample of a study of graft-versus-host responses after intestinal transplantation. TCRdb's copy holds only in-frame clones and misses some; the assay was immunoSEQ multiplex PCR. The repertoire has under 50,000 clones, more than 80% of them found once; the top ten carry about 4%. The sample in question was PBMCs, obtained approximately 100 weeks after intestinal transplantation. These receptors came from a human patient who received an intestinal transplant, so some T cells may come from the graft donor. CDR3s include the opening cysteine and the closing phenylalanine or tryptophan. Fields, in order: D gene, V gene, J gene, CDR3 protein, CDR3 DNA. A D gene is named only where the DNA matches it firmly.

D gene: -
V gene: TRBV19
J gene: TRBJ1-5
CDR3 protein: CASSPGTFSNQPQHF
CDR3 DNA: TGTGCCAGTAGTCCAGGGACATTTAGCAATCAGCCCCAGCATTTT

D gene: -
V gene: TRBV5-6
J gene: TRBJ2-7
CDR3 protein: CASSRDGSYEQYF
CDR3 DNA: TGTGCCAGCAGCCGGGACGGCTCCTACGAGCAGTACTTC

D gene: -
V gene: TRBV4-1
J gene: TRBJ1-5
CDR3 protein: CASSSPGKGSNQPQHF
CDR3 DNA: TGCGCCAGCAGCTCCCCAGGGAAAGGTAGCAATCAGCCCCAGCATTTT

D gene: -
V gene: TRBV6-5
J gene: TRBJ2-1
CDR3 protein: CARNLGEFF
CDR3 DNA: TGTGCCAGGAACCTAGGGGAGTTCTTC

D gene: -
V gene: TRBV9
J gene: TRBJ2-2
CDR3 protein: CASSVDGTPPGELFF
CDR3 DNA: TGTGCCAGCAGCGTAGACGGGACCCCCCCCGGGGAGCTGTTTTTT

D gene: -
V gene: TRBV15
J gene: TRBJ1-2
CDR3 protein: CATSPDETYGYTF
CDR3 DNA: TGTGCCACCAGCCCCGATGAGACCTATGGCTACACCTTC

D gene: -
V gene: TRBV7-9
J gene: TRBJ1-1
CDR3 protein: CASSAPQWGDTEAFF
CDR3 DNA: TGTGCCAGCAGCGCGCCTCAGTGGGGGGACACTGAAGCTTTCTTT

D gene: -
V gene: TRBV2
J gene: TRBJ2-1
CDR3 protein: CASSEWYNEQFF
CDR3 DNA: TGTGCCAGCAGTGAATGGTACAATGAGCAGTTCTTC

D gene: -
V gene: TRBV30
J gene: TRBJ2-7
CDR3 protein: CAWSYYRVGGEQYF
CDR3 DNA: TGTGCCTGGAGCTACTACAGGGTGGGAGGCGAGCAGTACTTC

D gene: -
V gene: TRBV7-3
J gene: TRBJ2-3
CDR3 protein: CASRSGSTDTQYF
CDR3 DNA: TGTGCCAGCAGGAGCGGGAGCACAGATACGCAGTATTTT

D gene: TRBD1
V gene: TRBV5-4
J gene: TRBJ1-2
CDR3 protein: CASSLSGQFHGYTF
CDR3 DNA: TGTGCCAGCAGCTTGTCGGGACAGTTTCATGGCTACACCTTC